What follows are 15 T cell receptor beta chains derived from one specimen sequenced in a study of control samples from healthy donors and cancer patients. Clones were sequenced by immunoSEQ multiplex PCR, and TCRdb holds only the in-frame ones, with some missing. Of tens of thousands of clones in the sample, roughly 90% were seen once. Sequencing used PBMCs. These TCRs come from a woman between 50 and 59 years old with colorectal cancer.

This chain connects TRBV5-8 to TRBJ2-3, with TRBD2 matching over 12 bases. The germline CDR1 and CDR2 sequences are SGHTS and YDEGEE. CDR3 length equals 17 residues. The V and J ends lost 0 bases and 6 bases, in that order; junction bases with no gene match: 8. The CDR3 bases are TGTGCCAGCAGCTTGGATCTAGCGGGGGGGCAATGGGATACGCAGTATTTT. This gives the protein CASSLDLAGGQWDTQYF.

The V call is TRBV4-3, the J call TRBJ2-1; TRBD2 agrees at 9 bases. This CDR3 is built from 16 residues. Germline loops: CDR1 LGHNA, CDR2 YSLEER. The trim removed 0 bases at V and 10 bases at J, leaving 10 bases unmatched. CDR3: CASSQEAGGRSEEQFF. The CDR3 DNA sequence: TGCGCCAGCAGCCAAGAGGCGGGGGGGAGAAGTGAAGAGCAGTTCTTC.

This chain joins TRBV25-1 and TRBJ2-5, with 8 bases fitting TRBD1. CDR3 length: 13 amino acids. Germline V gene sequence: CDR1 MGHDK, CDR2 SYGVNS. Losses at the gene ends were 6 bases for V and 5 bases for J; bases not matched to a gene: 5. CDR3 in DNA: TGTGCCAGCAGAGGACAGGGACGGGAGACCCAGTACTTC. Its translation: CASRGQGRETQYF.

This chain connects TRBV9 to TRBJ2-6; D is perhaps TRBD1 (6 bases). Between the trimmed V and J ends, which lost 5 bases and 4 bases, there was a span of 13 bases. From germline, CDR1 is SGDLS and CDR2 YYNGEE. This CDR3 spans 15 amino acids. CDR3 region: CASRGQISGANVLTF. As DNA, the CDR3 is TGTGCCAGCAGAGGACAGATCTCCGGGGCCAACGTCCTGACTTTC.

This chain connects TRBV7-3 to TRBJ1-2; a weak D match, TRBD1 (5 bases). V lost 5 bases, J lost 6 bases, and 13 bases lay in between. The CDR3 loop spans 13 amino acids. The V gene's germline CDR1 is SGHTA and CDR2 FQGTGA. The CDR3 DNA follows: TGTGCCAGCAGCCGCAGGGAAGGAGATGGCTACACCTTC. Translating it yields CASSRREGDGYTF. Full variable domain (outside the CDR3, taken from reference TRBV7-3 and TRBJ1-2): GAGVSQTPSNKVTEKGKYVELRCDPISGHTALYWYRQSLGQGPEFLIYFQGTGAADDSGLPNDRFFAVRPEGSVSTLKIQRTERGDSAVYLCASSRREGDGYTFGSGTRLTVV.

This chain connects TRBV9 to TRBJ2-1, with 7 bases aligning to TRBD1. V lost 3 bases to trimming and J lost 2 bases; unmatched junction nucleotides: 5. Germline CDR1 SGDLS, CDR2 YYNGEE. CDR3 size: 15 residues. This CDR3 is CASSEQGSPYNEQFF. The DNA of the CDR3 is TGTGCCAGCAGCGAACAGGGGAGCCCCTACAATGAGCAGTTCTTC.

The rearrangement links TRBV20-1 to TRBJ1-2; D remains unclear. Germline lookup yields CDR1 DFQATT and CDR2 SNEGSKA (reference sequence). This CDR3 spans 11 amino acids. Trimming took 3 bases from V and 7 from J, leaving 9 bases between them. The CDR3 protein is CSASVDGGYTF. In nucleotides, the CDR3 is TGCAGTGCTAGTGTAGATGGTGGCTACACCTTC.

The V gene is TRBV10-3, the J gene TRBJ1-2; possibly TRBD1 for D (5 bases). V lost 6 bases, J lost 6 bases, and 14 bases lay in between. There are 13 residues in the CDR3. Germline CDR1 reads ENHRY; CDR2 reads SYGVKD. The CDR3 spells CAIRQTEGDGYTF. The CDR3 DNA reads TGTGCCATCAGGCAGACAGAGGGCGATGGCTACACCTTC.

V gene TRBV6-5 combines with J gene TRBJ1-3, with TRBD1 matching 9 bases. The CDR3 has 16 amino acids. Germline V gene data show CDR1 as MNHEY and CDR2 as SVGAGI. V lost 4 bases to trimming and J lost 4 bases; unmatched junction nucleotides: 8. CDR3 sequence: CASSSRQGVSGNTIYF. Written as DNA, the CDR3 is TGTGCCAGCAGTTCCAGACAGGGGGTCTCCGGAAACACCATATATTTT.

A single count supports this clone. The CDR3 bases are TGTGCCAGCAGTCCCGGGACTAGCGGGGGGCTAGCCAAAAACATTCAGTACTTC. Its translation is CASSPGTSGGLAKNIQYF. V gene TRBV27 combines with J gene TRBJ2-4, with 15 bases fitting TRBD2. The germline V gene encodes CDR1 MNHEY and CDR2 SMNVEV (reference sequence). The CDR3 totals 18 residues. With 5 bases clipped from V and 0 bases from J, the junction kept 5 bases outside the gene matches.

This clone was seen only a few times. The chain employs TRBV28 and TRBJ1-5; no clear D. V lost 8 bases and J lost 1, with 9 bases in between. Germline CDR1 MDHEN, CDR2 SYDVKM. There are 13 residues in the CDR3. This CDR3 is CASGQASNQPQHF. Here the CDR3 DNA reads TGTGCCAGCGGGCAGGCAAGCAATCAGCCCCAGCATTTT.

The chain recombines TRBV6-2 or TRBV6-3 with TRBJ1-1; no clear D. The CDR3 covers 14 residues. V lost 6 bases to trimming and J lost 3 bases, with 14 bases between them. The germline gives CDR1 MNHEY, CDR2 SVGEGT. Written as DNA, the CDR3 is TGTGCCAGCAGCGGCCTGCTCGGCTACACTGAAGCTTTCTTT. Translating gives CASSGLLGYTEAFF.

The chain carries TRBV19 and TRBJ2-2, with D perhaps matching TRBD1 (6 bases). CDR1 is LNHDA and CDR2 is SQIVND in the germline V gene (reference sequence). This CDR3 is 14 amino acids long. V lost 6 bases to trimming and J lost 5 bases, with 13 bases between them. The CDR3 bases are TGTGCCAGTAGGCGGACAGAAATTACCGGGGAGCTGTTTTTT. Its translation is CASRRTEITGELFF. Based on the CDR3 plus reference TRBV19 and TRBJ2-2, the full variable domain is DGGITQSPKYLFRKEGQNVTLSCEQNLNHDAMYWYRQDPGQGLRLIYYSQIVNDFQKGDIAEGYSVSREKKESFPLTVTSAQKNPTAFYLCASRRTEITGELFFGEGSRLTVL.

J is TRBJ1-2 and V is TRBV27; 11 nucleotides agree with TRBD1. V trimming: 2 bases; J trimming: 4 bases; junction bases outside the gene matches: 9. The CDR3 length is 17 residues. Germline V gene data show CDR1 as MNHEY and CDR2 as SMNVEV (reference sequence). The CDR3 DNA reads TGTGCCAGCAGTTTACGTGGACAGGGGGCGGCCGGCTATGGCTACACCTTC. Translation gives CASSLRGQGAAGYGYTF.

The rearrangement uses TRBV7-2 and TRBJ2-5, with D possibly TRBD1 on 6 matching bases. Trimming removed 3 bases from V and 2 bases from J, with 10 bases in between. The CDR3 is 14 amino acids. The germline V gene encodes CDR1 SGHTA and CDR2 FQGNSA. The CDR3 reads CASSFTGTQETQYF. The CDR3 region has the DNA TGTGCCAGCAGCTTCACAGGGACACAAGAGACCCAGTACTTC.